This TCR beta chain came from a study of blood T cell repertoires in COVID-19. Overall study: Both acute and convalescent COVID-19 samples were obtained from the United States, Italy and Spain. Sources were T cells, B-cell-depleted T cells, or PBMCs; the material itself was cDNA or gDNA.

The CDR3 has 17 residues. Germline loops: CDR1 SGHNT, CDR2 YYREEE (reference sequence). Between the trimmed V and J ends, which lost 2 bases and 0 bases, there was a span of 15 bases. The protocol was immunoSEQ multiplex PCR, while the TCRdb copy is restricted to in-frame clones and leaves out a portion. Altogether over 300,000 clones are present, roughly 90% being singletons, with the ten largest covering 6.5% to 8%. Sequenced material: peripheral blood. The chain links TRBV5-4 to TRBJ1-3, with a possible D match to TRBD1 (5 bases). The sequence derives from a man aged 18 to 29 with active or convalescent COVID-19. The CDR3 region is CASSLGQGRYSGNTIYF. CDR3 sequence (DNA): TGTGCCAGCAGCTTAGGGCAGGGTCGTTACTCTGGAAACACCATATATTTT.